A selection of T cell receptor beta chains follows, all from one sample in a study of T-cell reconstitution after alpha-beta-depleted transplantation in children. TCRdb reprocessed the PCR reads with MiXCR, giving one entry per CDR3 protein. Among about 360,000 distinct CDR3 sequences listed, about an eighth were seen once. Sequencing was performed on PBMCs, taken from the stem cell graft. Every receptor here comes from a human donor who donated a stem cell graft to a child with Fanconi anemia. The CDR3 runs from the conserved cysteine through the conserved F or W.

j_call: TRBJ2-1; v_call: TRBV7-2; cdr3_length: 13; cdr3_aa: CASSWAIPNEQFF
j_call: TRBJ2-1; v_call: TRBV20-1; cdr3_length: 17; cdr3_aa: CSARVPIAGVGHNEQFF
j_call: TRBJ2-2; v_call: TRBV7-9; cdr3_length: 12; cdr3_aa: CASTLTPGELFF
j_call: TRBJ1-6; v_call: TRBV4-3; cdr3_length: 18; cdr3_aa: CASSQEERRLFGGSPLHF
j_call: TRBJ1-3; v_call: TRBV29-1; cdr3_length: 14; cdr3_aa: CSVGGYLTGNTIYF
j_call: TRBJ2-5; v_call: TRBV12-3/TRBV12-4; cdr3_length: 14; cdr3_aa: CASSLARFQETQYF
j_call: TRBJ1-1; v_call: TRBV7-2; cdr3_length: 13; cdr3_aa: CASGQTVNTEAFF
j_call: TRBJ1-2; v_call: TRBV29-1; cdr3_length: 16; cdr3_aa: CSAPQEEGLGFGGYTF
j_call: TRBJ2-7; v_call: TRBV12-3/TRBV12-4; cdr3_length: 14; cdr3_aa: CASSPTQGGYEQYF
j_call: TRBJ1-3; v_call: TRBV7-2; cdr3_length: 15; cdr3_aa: CASSWDGRVGNTIYF
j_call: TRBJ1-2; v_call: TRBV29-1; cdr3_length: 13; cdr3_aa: CSVEGQGPYGYTF
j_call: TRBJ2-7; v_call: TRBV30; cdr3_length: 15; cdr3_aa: CAWSSHPRVTYEQYF
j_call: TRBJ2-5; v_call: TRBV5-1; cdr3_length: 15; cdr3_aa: CASSLEGDPRGTQYF
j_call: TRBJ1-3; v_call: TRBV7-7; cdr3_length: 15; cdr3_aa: CASSLADGSGNTIYF
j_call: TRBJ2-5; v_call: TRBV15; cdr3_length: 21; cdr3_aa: CATSRDKPRGGRNMYQETQYF
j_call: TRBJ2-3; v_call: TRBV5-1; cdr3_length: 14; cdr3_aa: CASSNGTSHLSQYF
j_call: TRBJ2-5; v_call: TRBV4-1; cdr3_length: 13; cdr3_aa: CASSQGPGETQYF
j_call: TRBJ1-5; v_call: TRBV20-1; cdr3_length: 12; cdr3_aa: CSAGQGTQPQHF
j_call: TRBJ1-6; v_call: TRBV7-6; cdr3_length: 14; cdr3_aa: CASSSTGNNSPLHF
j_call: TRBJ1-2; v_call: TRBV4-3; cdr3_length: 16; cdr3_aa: CASSQDYARGLGGYTF
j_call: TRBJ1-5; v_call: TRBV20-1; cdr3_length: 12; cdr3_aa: CSASPVRGPQHF
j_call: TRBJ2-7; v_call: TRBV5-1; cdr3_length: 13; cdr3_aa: CASSSGGSYEQYF
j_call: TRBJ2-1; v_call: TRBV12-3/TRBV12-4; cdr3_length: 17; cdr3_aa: CASSYGDPTSGGPSIIF
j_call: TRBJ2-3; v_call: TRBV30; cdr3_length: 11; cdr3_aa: CASKSTDTQYF
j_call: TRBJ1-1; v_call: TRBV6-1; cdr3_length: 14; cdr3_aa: CASSTGLGRTEAFF
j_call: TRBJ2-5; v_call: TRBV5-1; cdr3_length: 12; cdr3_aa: CACCGAQETQYF
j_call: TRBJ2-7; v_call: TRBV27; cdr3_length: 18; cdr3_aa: CASSLRLAGQIVAYEQYF
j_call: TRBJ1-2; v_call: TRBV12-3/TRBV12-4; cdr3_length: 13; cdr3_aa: CASRLGANGGYTF
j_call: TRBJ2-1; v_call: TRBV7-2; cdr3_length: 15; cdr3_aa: CASSQTSGGAIEQFF
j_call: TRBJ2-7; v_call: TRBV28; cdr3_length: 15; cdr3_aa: CASSLDSGPSYEQYF
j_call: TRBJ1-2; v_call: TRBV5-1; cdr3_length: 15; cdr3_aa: CASSPGTDGDYGYTF
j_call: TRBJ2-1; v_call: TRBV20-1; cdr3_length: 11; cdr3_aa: CSAASGTRLFF
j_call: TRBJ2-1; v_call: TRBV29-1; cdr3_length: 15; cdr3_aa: CSVEPAGTGFDEQFF
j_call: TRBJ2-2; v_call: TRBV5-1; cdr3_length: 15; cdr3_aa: CASSLEAGKAGELFF
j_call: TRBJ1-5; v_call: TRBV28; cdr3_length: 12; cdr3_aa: CASSGGNQPQHF
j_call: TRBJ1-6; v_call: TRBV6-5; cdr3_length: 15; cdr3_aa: CASSYEASYNSPLHF
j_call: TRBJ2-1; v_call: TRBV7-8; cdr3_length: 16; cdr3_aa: CASSLQWASSYNEQFF
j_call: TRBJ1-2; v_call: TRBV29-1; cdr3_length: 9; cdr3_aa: CSPTEGYTF
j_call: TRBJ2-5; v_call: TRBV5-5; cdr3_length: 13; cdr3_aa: CASSLQGPESQYF
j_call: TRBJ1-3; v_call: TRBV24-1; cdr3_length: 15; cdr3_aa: CATSDSGQGGNTIYF
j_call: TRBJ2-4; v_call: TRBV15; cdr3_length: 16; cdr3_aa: CATSRDLAGGKNIQYF
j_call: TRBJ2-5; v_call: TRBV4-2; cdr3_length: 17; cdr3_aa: CASSPGPSTGPEETQYF